This passage covers 6 T cell receptor beta chains from one sample sequenced in a study of T-cell memory formation after mild COVID-19. MiXCR was run by TCRdb on the 5' RACE reads, yielding one entry per CDR3 protein. Of about 560,000 distinct CDR3 sequences detected, roughly 20% appear once; the ten largest clones hold around 8.4%. Sequencing input: PBMCs or a T cell subset sorted from them (not recorded which). The receptors shown here come from an adult woman who had mild COVID-19 (a few samples of this study predate the infection). Cell type and time point are not known.

This chain links TRBV20-1 with TRBJ1-5, with 7 positions matching TRBD1. Germline trimming cut 5 bases from V and 0 bases from J; bases unmatched to any gene: 7. CDR1 is DFQATT and CDR2 is SNEGSKA in the germline V gene (reference sequence). There are 15 residues in the CDR3. The DNA for the CDR3 is TGCAGTGCTGCCCGACAGGGCTATAGCAATCAGCCCCAGCATTTT. This gives the protein CSAARQGYSNQPQHF.

The rearrangement uses TRBV5-1 and TRBJ2-1; D ambiguous. This CDR3 contains 15 residues. Germline V gives CDR1 SGHRS, CDR2 YFSETQ. Trimming removed 4 bases from V and 9 bases from J, with 20 bases in between. In DNA, the CDR3 is TGCGCCAGCAGCACCCTTCCGGGCACCGGTAGTGAGCAGTTCTTC. This sequence encodes CASSTLPGTGSEQFF.

This clonotype turned up a few times. The V call is TRBV13, the J call TRBJ1-2; 8 bases line up with TRBD1. The CDR3 is made up of 14 amino acids. V lost 5 bases and J lost 5; bases outside the gene matches: 7. The germline V gene encodes CDR1 PRHDT and CDR2 FYEKMQ (reference sequence). This CDR3 reads CASSPRTGRYGYTF. The DNA for the CDR3 is TGTGCCAGCAGCCCCAGGACAGGGCGGTATGGCTACACCTTC.

This clonotype showed up just a few times. The chain joins TRBV6-5 to TRBJ1-2; no firm D call. Trimming left V 7 bases short and J 0 bases short, with 15 bases between. The germline V gene has CDR1 MNHEY and CDR2 SVGAGI. This CDR3 is 15 amino acids long. The CDR3 loop reads CASKYGPRANYGYTF. In nucleotides, the CDR3 is TGTGCCAGCAAATACGGACCCCGGGCTAACTATGGCTACACCTTC.

V usage is TRBV24-1 and J usage is TRBJ1-1; D unclear. Germline values: CDR1 KGHDR, CDR2 SFDVKD. This CDR3 is 17 amino acids long. V was trimmed by 0 bases and J by 2 bases, leaving 15 bases between them. The CDR3 spells CATSDLPPQDGNTEAFF. In nucleotides, the CDR3 is TGTGCCACCAGTGATTTGCCCCCCCAGGACGGAAACACTGAAGCTTTCTTT.

The rearrangement uses TRBV20-1 and TRBJ1-1, with unresolved D. The CDR3 spans 12 residues. Trimming pared 5 bases from V and 5 bases from J, leaving 12 bases between. Germline-derived CDR1 and CDR2 are DFQATT and SNEGSKA (reference sequence). The CDR3 loop is CSAGWRWTEAFF. CDR3 bases: TGCAGTGCTGGCTGGAGGTGGACTGAAGCTTTCTTT.